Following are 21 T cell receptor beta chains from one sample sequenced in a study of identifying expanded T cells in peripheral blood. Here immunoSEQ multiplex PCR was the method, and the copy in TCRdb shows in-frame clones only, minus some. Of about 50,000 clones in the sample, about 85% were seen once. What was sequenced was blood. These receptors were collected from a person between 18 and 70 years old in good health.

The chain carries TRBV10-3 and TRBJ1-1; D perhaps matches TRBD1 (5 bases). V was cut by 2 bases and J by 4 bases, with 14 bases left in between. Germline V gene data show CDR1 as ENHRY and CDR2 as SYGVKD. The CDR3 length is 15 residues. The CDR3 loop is CAISEGRGSSTEAFF. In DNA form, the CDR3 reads TGTGCCATCAGTGAGGGCCGGGGGTCGAGCACTGAAGCTTTCTTT.

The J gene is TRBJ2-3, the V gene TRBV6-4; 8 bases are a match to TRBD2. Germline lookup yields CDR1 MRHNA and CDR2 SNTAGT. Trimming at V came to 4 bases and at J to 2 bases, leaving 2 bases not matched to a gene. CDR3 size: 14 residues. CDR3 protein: CASSAAGDTDTQYF. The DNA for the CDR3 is TGTGCCAGCAGTGCAGCGGGAGACACAGATACGCAGTATTTT.

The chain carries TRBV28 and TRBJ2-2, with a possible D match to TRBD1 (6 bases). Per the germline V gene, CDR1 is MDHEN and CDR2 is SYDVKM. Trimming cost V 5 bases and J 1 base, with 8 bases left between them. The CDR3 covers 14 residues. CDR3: CASSLDRNTGELFF. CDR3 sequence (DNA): TGTGCCAGCAGTCTGGACAGGAACACCGGGGAGCTGTTTTTT.

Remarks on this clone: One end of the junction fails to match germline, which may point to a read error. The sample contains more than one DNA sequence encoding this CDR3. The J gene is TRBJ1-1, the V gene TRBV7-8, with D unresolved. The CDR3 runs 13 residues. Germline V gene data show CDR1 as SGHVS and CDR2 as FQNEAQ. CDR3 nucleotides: TGTGCTAGCAGCTTAGGTATTAACACTGAAGCTTTCTTT. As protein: CASSLGINTEAFF.

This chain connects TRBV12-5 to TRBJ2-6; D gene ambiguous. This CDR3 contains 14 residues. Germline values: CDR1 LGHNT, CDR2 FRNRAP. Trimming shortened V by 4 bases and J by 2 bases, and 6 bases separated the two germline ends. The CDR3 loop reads CASGSGTGANVLTF. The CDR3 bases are TGTGCTAGTGGTTCAGGAACTGGGGCCAACGTCCTGACTTTC.

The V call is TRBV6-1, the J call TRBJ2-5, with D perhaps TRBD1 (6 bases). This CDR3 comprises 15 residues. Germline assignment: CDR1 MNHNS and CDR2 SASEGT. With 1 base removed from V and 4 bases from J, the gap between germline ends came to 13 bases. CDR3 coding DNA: TGTGCCAGCAGTGAAGTAGGGGGTAGGTTAGAGACCCAGTACTTC. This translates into CASSEVGGRLETQYF.

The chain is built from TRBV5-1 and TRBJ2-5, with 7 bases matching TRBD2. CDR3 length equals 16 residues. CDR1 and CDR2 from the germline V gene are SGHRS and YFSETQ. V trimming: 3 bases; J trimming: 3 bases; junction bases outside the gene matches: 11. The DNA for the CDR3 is TGCGCCAGCAGCTCCTTCAAAGGACTAGTCGAAGAGACCCAGTACTTC. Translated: CASSSFKGLVEETQYF.

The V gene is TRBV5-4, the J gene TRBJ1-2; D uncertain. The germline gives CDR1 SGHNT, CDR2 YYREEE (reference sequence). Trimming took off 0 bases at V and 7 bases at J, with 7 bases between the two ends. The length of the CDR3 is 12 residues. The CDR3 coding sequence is TGTGCCAGCAGCTTGGATGAAGGTGGCTACACCTTC. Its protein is CASSLDEGGYTF.

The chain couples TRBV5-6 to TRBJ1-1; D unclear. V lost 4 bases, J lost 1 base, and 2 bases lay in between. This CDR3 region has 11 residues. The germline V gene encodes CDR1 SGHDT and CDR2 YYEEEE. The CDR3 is CASSQNTEAFF. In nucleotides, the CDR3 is TGTGCCAGCAGCCAGAACACTGAAGCTTTCTTT.

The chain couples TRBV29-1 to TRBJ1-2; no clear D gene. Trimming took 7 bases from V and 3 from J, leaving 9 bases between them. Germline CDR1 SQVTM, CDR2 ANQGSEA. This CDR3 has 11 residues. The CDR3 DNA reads TGCAGCGCTGCAACGGACTATGGCTACACCTTC. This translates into CSAATDYGYTF.

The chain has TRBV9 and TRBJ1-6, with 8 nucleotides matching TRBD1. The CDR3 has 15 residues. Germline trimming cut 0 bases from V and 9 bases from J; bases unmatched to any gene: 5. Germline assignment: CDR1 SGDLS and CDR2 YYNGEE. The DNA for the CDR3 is TGTGCCAGCAGCGTAGACGGACAGGGTAGTTCACCCCTCCACTTT. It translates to CASSVDGQGSSPLHF.

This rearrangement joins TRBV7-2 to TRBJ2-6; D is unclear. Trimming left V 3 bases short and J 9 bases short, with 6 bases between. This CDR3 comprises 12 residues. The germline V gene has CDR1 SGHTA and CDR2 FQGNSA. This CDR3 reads CASSFSLNVLTF. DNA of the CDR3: TGTGCCAGCAGCTTTTCCCTCAACGTCCTGACTTTC. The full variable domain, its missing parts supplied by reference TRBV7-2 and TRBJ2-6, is GAGVSQSPSNKVTEKGKDVELRCDPISGHTALYWYRQSLGQGLEFLIYFQGNSAPDKSGLPSDRFSAERTGGSVSTLTIQRTQQEDSAVYLCASSFSLNVLTFGAGSRLTVL.

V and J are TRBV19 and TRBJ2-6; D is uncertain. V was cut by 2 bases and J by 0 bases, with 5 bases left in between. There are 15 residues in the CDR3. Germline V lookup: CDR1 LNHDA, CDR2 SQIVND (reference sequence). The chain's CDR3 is CASSIYHSGANVLTF. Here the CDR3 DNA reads TGTGCCAGTAGTATATACCACTCTGGGGCCAACGTCCTGACTTTC.

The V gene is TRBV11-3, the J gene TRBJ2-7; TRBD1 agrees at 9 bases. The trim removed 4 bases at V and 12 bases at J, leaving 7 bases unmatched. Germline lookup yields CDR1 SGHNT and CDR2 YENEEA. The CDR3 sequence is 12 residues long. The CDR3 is CASSSGTGLMYF. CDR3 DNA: TGTGCCAGCAGCTCCGGGACAGGGTTAATGTACTTC.

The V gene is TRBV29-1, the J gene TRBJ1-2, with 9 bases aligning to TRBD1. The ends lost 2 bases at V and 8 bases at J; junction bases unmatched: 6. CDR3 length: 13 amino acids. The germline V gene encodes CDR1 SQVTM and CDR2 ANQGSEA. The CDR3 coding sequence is TGCAGCGTTGAAACTAACAGGGGGCAAGGCTACACCTTC. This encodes CSVETNRGQGYTF. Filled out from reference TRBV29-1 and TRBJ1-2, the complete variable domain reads SAVISQKPSRDICQRGTSLTIQCQVDSQVTMMFWYRQQPGQSLTLIATANQGSEATYESGFVIDKFPISRPNLTFSTLTVSNMSPEDSSIYLCSVETNRGQGYTFGSGTRLTVV.

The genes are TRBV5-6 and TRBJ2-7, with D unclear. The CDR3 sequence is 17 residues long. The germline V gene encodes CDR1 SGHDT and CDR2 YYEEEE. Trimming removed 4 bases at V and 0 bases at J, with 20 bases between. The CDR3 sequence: CASSRRMDGLSSYEQYV. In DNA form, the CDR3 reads TGTGCCAGCAGCCGAAGGATGGACGGGCTGAGCTCCTACGAGCAGTACGTC.

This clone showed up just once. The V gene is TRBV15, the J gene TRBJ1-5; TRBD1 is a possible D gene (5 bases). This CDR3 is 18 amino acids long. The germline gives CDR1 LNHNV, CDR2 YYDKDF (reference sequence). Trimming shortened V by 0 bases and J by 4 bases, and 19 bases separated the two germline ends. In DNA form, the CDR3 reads TGTGCCACCAGCAGAGATCTCGTCACGACAGACCGAAATCAGCCCCAGCATTTT. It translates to CATSRDLVTTDRNQPQHF.

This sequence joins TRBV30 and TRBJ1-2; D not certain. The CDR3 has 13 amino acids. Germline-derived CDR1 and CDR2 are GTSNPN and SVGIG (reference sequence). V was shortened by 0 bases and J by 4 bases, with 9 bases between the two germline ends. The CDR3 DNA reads TGTGCCTGGAGTGTACAGCTGGGCTATGGCTACACCTTC. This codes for CAWSVQLGYGYTF.

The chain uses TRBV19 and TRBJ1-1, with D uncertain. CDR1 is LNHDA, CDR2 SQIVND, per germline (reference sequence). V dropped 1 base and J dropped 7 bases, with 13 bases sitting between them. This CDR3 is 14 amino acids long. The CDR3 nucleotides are TGTGCCAGTAGTATAGGTTCGGTATCGATTGAAGCTTTCTTT. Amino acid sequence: CASSIGSVSIEAFF.

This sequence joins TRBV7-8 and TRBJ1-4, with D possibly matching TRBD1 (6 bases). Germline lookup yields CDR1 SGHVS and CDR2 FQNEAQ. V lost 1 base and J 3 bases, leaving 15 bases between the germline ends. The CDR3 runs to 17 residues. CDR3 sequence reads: CASSLGTVRVANEKLFF. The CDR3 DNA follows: TGTGCCAGCAGCTTAGGGACAGTACGGGTAGCTAATGAAAAACTGTTTTTT. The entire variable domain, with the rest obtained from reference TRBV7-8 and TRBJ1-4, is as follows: GAGVSQSPRYKVAKRGQDVALRCDPISGHVSLFWYQQALGQGPEFLTYFQNEAQLDKSGLPSDRFFAERPEGSVSTLKIQRTQQEDSAVYLCASSLGTVRVANEKLFFGSGTQLSVL.

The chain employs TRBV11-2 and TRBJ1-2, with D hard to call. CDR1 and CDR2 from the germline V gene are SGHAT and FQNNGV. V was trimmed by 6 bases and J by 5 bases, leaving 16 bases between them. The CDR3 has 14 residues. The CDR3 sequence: CASRKIKGGYGYTF. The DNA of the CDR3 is TGTGCCAGCAGAAAAATCAAGGGAGGGTATGGCTACACCTTC.